These 10 T cell receptor beta chains share one sample of origin, sequenced in a study of T cells in Graves' hyperthyroidism and ophthalmopathy. Amplified regions were TCR beta CDR3 sequences from RNA transcripts. The HTBI set primed first-round TCR CDR3 RT-PCR. Via MiXCR, TCRdb re-called the multiplex PCR reads, giving one row per CDR3 protein. The table includes around 420,000 distinct CDR3 sequences, more than 15% detected once. The sample consisted of blood. The receptors were gathered from a young woman with Graves' hyperthyroidism.

This clonotype has a count of ten or more. The V gene is TRBV7-3, the J gene TRBJ2-1; the D gene could be TRBD1 or TRBD2 (5 bases each). The CDR3 totals 16 residues. V was clipped by 3 bases and J by 0 bases, with 12 bases between them. The V gene's germline CDR1 is SGHTA and CDR2 FQGTGA. The DNA of the CDR3 is TGTGCCAGCAGCTTTGCAGGGACGAGCTCCTACAATGAGCAGTTCTTC. Translating gives CASSFAGTSSYNEQFF.

The sample holds many counts of this clonotype. The chain couples TRBV12-3 or TRBV12-4 to TRBJ1-6; TRBD1 matches 9 bases. This CDR3 comprises 15 residues. The J segment lost 7 bases and the V segment lost 2 bases, leaving 3 bases of the junction unmatched. DNA for the CDR3: TGTGCCAGCAGTTTATCAGGACAGGGGAATTCACCCCTCCACTTT. It yields the protein CASSLSGQGNSPLHF.

This chain links TRBV20-1 with TRBJ2-4, with TRBD2 as a possible D gene (5 bases). The CDR3 sequence is 17 residues long. CDR1 and CDR2 from the germline V gene are DFQATT and SNEGSKA (reference sequence). V was trimmed by 2 bases and J by 0 bases, leaving 17 bases between them. CDR3 residues: CSARTPGLEGAKNIQYF. The CDR3 DNA follows: TGCAGTGCTAGAACTCCGGGTTTAGAGGGAGCCAAAAACATTCAGTACTTC.

This clonotype has only a few counts. The chain recombines TRBV6-2 or TRBV6-3 with TRBJ1-5; D gene uncertain. The V gene lost 6 bases and the J gene lost 5 bases, with 14 bases spanning the gap. Germline loops: CDR1 MNHEY, CDR2 SVGEGT. The CDR3 runs 14 residues. The CDR3: CASRIDNSHQPQHF. CDR3 nucleotides: TGTGCCAGCAGGATCGATAATAGTCATCAGCCCCAGCATTTT.

This clonotype was seen many times. The chain links TRBV7-6 to TRBJ2-1, with 13 bases lining up with TRBD2. The CDR3 is 16 amino acids. CDR1 is SGHVS and CDR2 is FNYEAQ in the germline V gene. After removal of 3 bases from V and 10 bases from J, the junction contained 9 bases not matched to a gene. The CDR3 loop reads CASSFEPGLAGSEQFF. CDR3 DNA sequence: TGTGCCAGCAGCTTCGAACCGGGACTAGCGGGAAGCGAGCAGTTCTTC.

This clonotype was observed a handful of times. The genes are TRBV6-1 and TRBJ2-3; D is tentatively TRBD1 or TRBD2 (5 bases each). Germline values: CDR1 MNHNS, CDR2 SASEGT. V was cut by 8 bases and J by 3 bases, with 12 bases left in between. This CDR3 has 13 residues. The CDR3 DNA reads TGTGCCAGCGGGGACCGAGGAACAGATACGCAGTATTTT. Amino acid sequence: CASGDRGTDTQYF.

CDR3 DNA: TGTGCCAGCAGCTTAGCACTCGGGACAGGGGGCCTTTTTCGCACAGATACGCAGTATTTT. Translating gives CASSLALGTGGLFRTDTQYF. V gene TRBV7-2 combines with J gene TRBJ2-3, with 12 bases fitting TRBD1. Trimming cost V 0 bases and J 1 base; bases outside gene matches: 11. The CDR3 length is 20 residues. Germline assignment: CDR1 SGHTA and CDR2 FQGNSA.

This clonotype was seen more than once but under ten times. The chain recombines TRBV7-9 with TRBJ1-4; D remains unclear. CDR1 is SEHNR and CDR2 is FQNEAQ in the germline V gene (reference sequence). V was shortened by 4 bases and J by 5 bases, with 11 bases between the two germline ends. CDR3 length: 14 amino acids. The CDR3, as DNA: TGTGCCAGCAGCTCGGCCTATGAAAATGAAAAACTGTTTTTT. Encoded protein: CASSSAYENEKLFF.

This clonotype showed up many times. The V and J genes are TRBV27 and TRBJ2-1; 13 bases line up with TRBD2. Unmatched junction bases numbered 15, after V lost 6 bases and J lost 7 bases. CDR1 and CDR2 from the germline V gene are MNHEY and SMNVEV (reference sequence). This CDR3 is built from 18 residues. CDR3 sequence: CASRLSGYWTSGGNEQFF. DNA for the CDR3: TGTGCCAGCAGACTTTCCGGGTACTGGACTAGCGGGGGAAATGAGCAGTTCTTC.

The V call is TRBV7-9, the J call TRBJ1-4, with 7 bases lining up with TRBD1. The CDR3 has 17 residues. The trim removed 3 bases at V and 7 bases at J, leaving 14 bases unmatched. Germline values: CDR1 SEHNR, CDR2 FQNEAQ (reference sequence). CDR3 bases: TGTGCCAGCAGCTTGACAGGGATCGTTTCCGACGGTGAAAAACTGTTTTTT. Translating it yields CASSLTGIVSDGEKLFF. The full variable domain, its missing parts supplied by reference TRBV7-9 and TRBJ1-4, is DTGVSQNPRHKITKRGQNVTFRCDPISEHNRLYWYRQTLGQGPEFLTYFQNEAQLEKSRLLSDRFSAERPKGSFSTLEIQRTEQGDSAMYLCASSLTGIVSDGEKLFFGSGTQLSVL.